The 10 T cell receptor beta chains below were found in one sample sequenced in a study of radiation and T cells in renal cell carcinoma. Time point indicated: blood 4 weeks post-SBRT, at nephrectomy. Indicated treatment: 15 Gy SBRT to primary tumor, nephrectomy 4 weeks later. This table comes from immunoSEQ multiplex PCR, and its TCRdb copy is limited to in-frame clones, with some not included. The data hold more than 120,000 clones, with around 88% observed a single time. Sequenced material: blood, taken from a patient whose treatment included radiotherapy and nephrectomy. The source of these receptors is a woman aged 45-65 years with renal cell carcinoma.

This sequence joins TRBV9 and TRBJ2-5; D unresolved. V lost 0 bases and J 5 bases, leaving 5 bases between the germline ends. The CDR3 length is 12 residues. In germline, CDR1 is SGDLS, CDR2 YYNGEE. The CDR3 protein is CASSVGMETQYF. The DNA of the CDR3 is TGTGCCAGCAGCGTAGGAATGGAGACCCAGTACTTC.

V and J are TRBV15 and TRBJ1-6; D unclear. This CDR3 region has 12 residues. The ends were cut back, 2 bases at V and 5 bases at J, with 1 base in the middle. Germline CDR1 is LNHNV and CDR2 is YYDKDF (reference sequence). DNA of the CDR3: TGTGCCACCAGCAGACATAATTCACCCCTCCACTTT. As protein: CATSRHNSPLHF.

The V gene is TRBV5-4, the J gene TRBJ1-1; tentatively, D is TRBD1 (5 bases). Per the germline V gene, CDR1 is SGHNT and CDR2 is YYREEE (reference sequence). The CDR3 consists of 14 residues. With 0 bases removed from V and 11 bases from J, the gap between germline ends came to 17 bases. The CDR3 DNA reads as TGTGCCAGCAGCTTGGGAAACGCAGGCCGGGGGGCTTTCTTT. This sequence encodes CASSLGNAGRGAFF.

This clone appeared a single time. V and J are TRBV10-3 and TRBJ2-5; D unresolved. Germline V CDR1 and CDR2: ENHRY, SYGVKD. The CDR3 spans 13 residues. The V gene lost 6 bases and the J gene lost 4 bases, with 12 bases spanning the gap. The CDR3 bases are TGTGCCATCAGGGGCAGCTTCGCAGAGACCCAGTACTTC. Its protein is CAIRGSFAETQYF.

The V call is TRBV7-8, the J call TRBJ2-3, with 7 nucleotides matching TRBD1. This CDR3 spans 14 amino acids. CDR1 and CDR2 (germline): SGHVS, FQNEAQ. V shed 5 bases, J shed 2 bases, and the junction held 4 bases outside the gene matches. The CDR3 sequence is CASSLGTATDTQYF. DNA for the CDR3: TGTGCCAGCAGCCTAGGGACAGCCACAGATACGCAGTATTTT. The full variable domain, its missing parts supplied by reference TRBV7-8 and TRBJ2-3, is GAGVSQSPRYKVAKRGQDVALRCDPISGHVSLFWYQQALGQGPEFLTYFQNEAQLDKSGLPSDRFFAERPEGSVSTLKIQRTQQEDSAVYLCASSLGTATDTQYFGPGTRLTVL.

The CDR3 is CASSPPRDTQYF. The CDR3 DNA reads TGTGCCAGCAGTCCCCCCCGGGATACGCAGTATTTT. The J gene is TRBJ2-3, the V gene TRBV28; D gene ambiguous. The germline V gene has CDR1 MDHEN and CDR2 SYDVKM. The ends were cut back, 5 bases at V and 6 bases at J, with 9 bases in the middle. This CDR3 contains 12 residues.

The V and J genes are TRBV6-6 and TRBJ2-5, with TRBD1 identical over 10 bases. The CDR3 length is 14 residues. V shed 5 bases, J shed 7 bases, and the junction held 7 bases outside the gene matches. Germline V gene lookup returns CDR1 MNHNY and CDR2 SVGAGI (reference sequence). The CDR3 DNA follows: TGTGCCAGCAGTCCGACAAGGGACAGGGGGACCCAGTACTTC. Protein: CASSPTRDRGTQYF.

The genes are TRBV2 and TRBJ2-3, with D possibly being TRBD1 or TRBD2 (6 bases each). The germline CDR1 and CDR2 sequences are SNHLY and FYNNEI. The CDR3 is 15 amino acids. Trimming cost V 7 bases and J 3 bases, with 17 bases left between them. CDR3 nucleotide sequence: TGTGCCAGCACAAACGGGAGAGGGGGAACAGATACGCAGTATTTT. Translation gives CASTNGRGGTDTQYF.

V usage is TRBV7-2 and J usage is TRBJ1-2; D gene uncertain. This CDR3 comprises 14 residues. Per the germline V gene, CDR1 is SGHTA and CDR2 is FQGNSA. The V and J ends lost 2 bases and 5 bases respectively, with 12 bases between them. The CDR3 is CASSLLGMPYGYTF. The CDR3 DNA follows: TGTGCCAGCAGCTTATTGGGGATGCCTTATGGCTACACCTTC. The full variable domain, with the rest looked up from reference TRBV7-2 and TRBJ1-2, is GAGVSQSPSNKVTEKGKDVELRCDPISGHTALYWYRQSLGQGLEFLIYFQGNSAPDKSGLPSDRFSAERTGGSVSTLTIQRTQQEDSAVYLCASSLLGMPYGYTFGSGTRLTVV.

Points on this clone: Sequence at one end of the junction differs from germline and may be a read error. DNA of the CDR3: TGTGCTAGTACTAGCTATCAGCCCCAGCATTTT. This sequence encodes CASTSYQPQHF. This chain joins TRBV12-5 and TRBJ1-5, with D uncertain. The CDR3 totals 11 residues. The germline gives CDR1 LGHNT, CDR2 FRNRAP.